What follows are 29 T cell receptor beta chains derived from one specimen sequenced in a study of T-cell reconstitution after alpha-beta-depleted transplantation in children listed by TCRdb under 2016. The treatment or condition label, as the study defines it: allogeneic hematopoietic cell transplantation with graft depleted of TCRalphabeta T cells and CD19 B cells. The library was prepared using PCR. TCRdb lists the instrument as Illumina HiSeq 2500. TCR library preparation used molecular barcoding, with unique molecular identifiers applied to normalize quantification of the TCRbeta repertoire. TCRdb applied fastp at Q25 and MiXCR to the public reads, then kept only in-frame beta chains. Each CDR3 protein appears once, grouped with its most common genes and DNA. The sample table shows about 900,000 distinct CDR3 sequences, and about 29% are seen once. Clones ranked in the top ten supply approximately 30% of the sample.

The sample consisted of PBMCs, mostly from graft donor cells, taken 360 days after TCRalphabeta/CD19-depleted stem cell transplant. The origin of the receptors is a boy in the first two years of life who had a stem cell transplant for SCID, so the T cells may come from the graft donor.

The gene calls are TRBV12-3 or TRBV12-4 and TRBJ2-3; the match to TRBD1 covers 8 bases. V lost 6 bases, J lost 0 bases, and 14 bases stayed unmatched. This CDR3 comprises 18 residues. The CDR3, as DNA: TGTGCCAGCAGCCGATTTAGGGGACAGGCTACGAGCACAGATACGCAGTATTTT. It is translated as CASSRFRGQATSTDTQYF.

The chain is built from TRBV7-2 and TRBJ2-5; the match to TRBD2 covers 7 bases. V shed 4 bases, J shed 5 bases, and the junction held 4 bases outside the gene matches. The germline CDR1 and CDR2 sequences are SGHTA and FQGNSA. The CDR3 runs to 13 residues. The DNA for the CDR3 is TGTGCCAGCAGCTGGGCCGGGAGGGAGACCCAGTACTTC. It yields the protein CASSWAGRETQYF.

The chain joins TRBV5-5 to TRBJ2-1; D may be TRBD1 (5 bases). Germline-derived CDR1 and CDR2 are SGHKS and YYEKEE (reference sequence). Trimming removed 6 bases from V and 5 bases from J, with 21 bases in between. The CDR3 covers 16 residues. CDR3 sequence (DNA): TGTGCCAGCACCCCGCCAGGGCGGACACGGGACAATGAGCAGTTCTTC. The encoded protein is CASTPPGRTRDNEQFF.

This clonotype was detected a few times. This chain uses TRBV10-3 with TRBJ2-3; 10 nucleotides match TRBD2. The J segment lost 3 bases and the V segment lost 6 bases, leaving 3 bases of the junction unmatched. This CDR3 region has 14 residues. In germline, CDR1 is ENHRY, CDR2 SYGVKD. The CDR3 is CAIRGGLATDTQYF. CDR3 sequence (DNA): TGTGCCATCAGGGGGGGACTAGCGACAGATACGCAGTATTTT.

Here the CDR3 DNA reads TGTGCCATCAGTGAGACCGACAGGGGGCCGGAGACCCAGTACTTC. Translation: CAISETDRGPETQYF. This chain joins TRBV10-3 and TRBJ2-5; 10 bases agree with TRBD1. After removal of 2 bases from V and 5 bases from J, the junction contained 5 bases not matched to a gene. Germline loops: CDR1 ENHRY, CDR2 SYGVKD. This CDR3 spans 15 amino acids.

CDR3 in DNA: TGCGCCAGCAGCTTGGAAGCGGGGGCTGGGACTGAAGCTTTCTTT. Amino acid sequence: CASSLEAGAGTEAFF. This chain joins TRBV5-1 and TRBJ1-1, with D maybe TRBD1 (6 bases). CDR1 and CDR2 from the germline V gene are SGHRS and YFSETQ. This CDR3 is 15 amino acids long. The V end lost 0 bases, the J end lost 5 bases, and 14 bases lay between the germline ends.

The chain recombines TRBV7-7 with TRBJ2-5, with a possible D match to TRBD2 (6 bases). Germline CDR1 SSHAT, CDR2 FNYEAQ (reference sequence). The V end was cut by 3 bases, the J end by 3 bases, with 29 bases between. The CDR3 extends over 20 amino acids. CDR3 in amino acids: CASSFLPAGSQRSRKETQYF. The CDR3 DNA reads TGTGCCAGCAGCTTTCTGCCAGCGGGCTCACAACGATCCCGTAAAGAGACCCAGTACTTC.

This clonotype was found a few times. This rearrangement joins TRBV10-1 to TRBJ2-1, with D perhaps assigned TRBD1 or TRBD2 (6 bases each). Germline V gene sequence: CDR1 WNHNN, CDR2 SYGVQD (reference sequence). The ends were cut back, 3 bases at V and 10 bases at J, with 13 bases in the middle. This CDR3 has 13 amino acids. Here the CDR3 reads CASSELRGEEQFF. The CDR3 bases are TGCGCCAGCAGTGAACTAAGGGGGGAGGAGCAGTTCTTC.

V gene TRBV3-1 combines with J gene TRBJ2-7, with 7 nucleotides matching TRBD2. Germline V gene data show CDR1 as LGHDT and CDR2 as YNNKEL (reference sequence). The CDR3 extends over 14 amino acids. J lost 6 bases, V lost 1 base, and 6 bases had no gene match. CDR3 amino acids: CASSQGPGEGEQYF. The CDR3 coding sequence is TGTGCCAGCAGCCAAGGTCCCGGGGAGGGCGAGCAGTACTTC.

The chain carries TRBV4-2 and TRBJ2-1; TRBD2 matches 9 bases. The germline CDR1 and CDR2 sequences are LGHNA and YNFKEQ. The length of the CDR3 is 12 residues. V trimming: 0 bases; J trimming: 16 bases; junction bases outside the gene matches: 4. CDR3 loop: CASSQEGLARFF. The CDR3 DNA reads as TGTGCCAGCAGCCAAGAGGGACTAGCACGCTTCTTC.

This clonotype showed up many times. The chain recombines TRBV20-1 with TRBJ2-1, with D possibly matching TRBD1 (5 bases). Germline V lookup: CDR1 DFQATT, CDR2 SNEGSKA (reference sequence). The V end lost 1 base, the J end lost 11 bases, and 12 bases lay between the germline ends. This CDR3 is 12 amino acids long. The CDR3 reads CSARGGPTKQFF. CDR3 DNA sequence: TGCAGTGCTAGAGGGGGCCCCACCAAGCAGTTCTTC.

This clonotype was found a few times. This chain joins TRBV20-1 and TRBJ2-6; a weak D match, TRBD1 (5 bases). Per the germline V gene, CDR1 is DFQATT and CDR2 is SNEGSKA (reference sequence). V was trimmed by 2 bases and J by 0 bases, leaving 8 bases between them. The CDR3 runs 15 residues. The CDR3: CSARRGNSGANVLTF. The CDR3 nucleotides read TGCAGTGCTAGAAGGGGAAACTCTGGGGCCAACGTCCTGACTTTC.

This clonotype showed up just a few times. The V and J genes are TRBV20-1 and TRBJ2-3; D gene uncertain. Germline CDR1 DFQATT, CDR2 SNEGSKA (reference sequence). The CDR3 has 14 amino acids. Trimming shortened V by 1 base and J by 0 bases, and 8 bases separated the two germline ends. CDR3 protein: CSARADLSTDTQYF. As DNA, the CDR3 is TGCAGTGCTAGAGCAGACTTAAGCACAGATACGCAGTATTTT.

This chain uses TRBV5-6 with TRBJ2-3; D uncertain. The V end lost 5 bases, the J end lost 4 bases, and 11 bases lay between the germline ends. The CDR3 consists of 13 residues. Germline CDR1 is SGHDT and CDR2 is YYEEEE. In DNA, the CDR3 is TGTGCCAGCAGGCGGTCCCGGCCAGATACGCAGTATTTT. Its translation is CASRRSRPDTQYF.

The chain uses TRBV5-1 and TRBJ1-3; D remains ambiguous. The CDR3 covers 15 residues. Trimming took off 0 bases at V and 2 bases at J, with 9 bases between the two ends. CDR1 and CDR2 (germline): SGHRS, YFSETQ. The CDR3 spells CASSLVGRAGNTIYF. CDR3 sequence (DNA): TGCGCCAGCAGCTTGGTCGGGCGGGCTGGAAACACCATATATTTT. Variable domain in full (rest from reference TRBV5-1 and TRBJ1-3): KAGVTQTPRYLIKTRGQQVTLSCSPISGHRSVSWYQQTPGQGLQFLFEYFSETQRNKGNFPGRFSGRQFSNSRSEMNVSTLELGDSALYLCASSLVGRAGNTIYFGEGSWLTVV.

This clonotype was seen a few times. The chain uses TRBV29-1 and TRBJ2-7; TRBD2 matches at 7 bases. CDR1 is SQVTM and CDR2 is ANQGSEA in the germline V gene. This CDR3 comprises 16 residues. J lost 2 bases, V lost 1 base, and 11 bases had no gene match. In DNA, the CDR3 is TGCAGCGTTGAAGTGGCGACTAGCCCCCTAACCTACGAGCAGTACTTC. It yields the protein CSVEVATSPLTYEQYF.

This clonotype showed up just a few times. J is TRBJ2-1 and V is TRBV27; D unresolved. V lost 3 bases and J lost 9, with 9 bases in between. The CDR3 spans 12 residues. Looked up from germline, CDR1 is MNHEY and CDR2 is SMNVEV (reference sequence). The DNA for the CDR3 is TGTGCCAGCAGTTTCCTAGAAAGTGAGCAGTTCTTC. Its translation: CASSFLESEQFF.

This clonotype was seen many times. The chain uses TRBV29-1 and TRBJ2-1; 7 nucleotides match TRBD2. Unmatched junction bases numbered 7, after V lost 7 bases and J lost 4 bases. The CDR3 extends over 13 amino acids. The germline V gene has CDR1 SQVTM and CDR2 ANQGSEA. The chain's CDR3 is CSAPEGGYNEQFF. In DNA form, the CDR3 reads TGCAGCGCCCCGGAGGGAGGGTACAATGAGCAGTTCTTC.

In this sample, this clonotype turned up a few times. The chain employs TRBV7-2 and TRBJ1-2; D uncertain. CDR1 is SGHTA, CDR2 FQGNSA, per germline. The CDR3 sequence is 15 residues long. V lost 0 bases and J 6 bases, leaving 14 bases between the germline ends. Here the CDR3 DNA reads TGTGCCAGCAGCTTAGCGGGTGAACCAAACGATGGCTACACCTTC. This encodes CASSLAGEPNDGYTF. Combining the CDR3 with reference TRBV7-2 and TRBJ1-2 gives the whole variable domain GAGVSQSPSNKVTEKGKDVELRCDPISGHTALYWYRQSLGQGLEFLIYFQGNSAPDKSGLPSDRFSAERTGGSVSTLTIQRTQQEDSAVYLCASSLAGEPNDGYTFGSGTRLTVV.

This clonotype was seen a few times. The J gene is TRBJ2-7, the V gene TRBV20-1; 9 bases fit TRBD1. Trimming cost V 0 bases and J 6 bases; bases outside gene matches: 9. Germline loops: CDR1 DFQATT, CDR2 SNEGSKA (reference sequence). This CDR3 spans 15 amino acids. This CDR3 reads CSARDGDRAEGEQYF. CDR3 DNA sequence: TGCAGTGCTAGAGATGGGGACAGGGCCGAGGGCGAGCAGTACTTC.

The table lists this clonotype with a few counts. The V call is TRBV20-1, the J call TRBJ1-1; perhaps TRBD1 as D (5 bases). V lost 0 bases to trimming and J lost 9 bases, with 17 bases between them. Germline V gives CDR1 DFQATT, CDR2 SNEGSKA (reference sequence). The length of the CDR3 is 14 residues. The CDR3 reads CSARDREWGTKAFF. CDR3 sequence (DNA): TGCAGTGCTAGAGATAGAGAATGGGGGACGAAAGCTTTCTTT.

This clonotype was seen a handful of times. The CDR3 reads CASTLLRDRADTEAFF. For the CDR3, the DNA is TGTGCCAGCACCTTGCTTCGGGACAGGGCCGACACTGAAGCTTTCTTT. The V call is TRBV12-3 or TRBV12-4, the J call TRBJ1-1; 9 bases are a match to TRBD1. Trimming took 7 bases from V and 3 from J; bases not matched to a gene: 12. The CDR3 consists of 16 residues.

This clonotype came up a few times. The chain has TRBV9 and TRBJ1-3; 7 nucleotides match TRBD1. J lost 0 bases, V lost 4 bases, and 4 bases had no gene match. The CDR3 runs 15 residues. CDR1 and CDR2 from the germline V gene are SGDLS and YYNGEE. The CDR3 bases are TGTGCCAGCAGCCGAGGACAGGTCTCTGGAAACACCATATATTTT. It specifies CASSRGQVSGNTIYF.

This clonotype was seen a few times. DNA of the CDR3: TGTGCCAGCAGTTCGGGGGGCCAGTTGAATGAGCAGTTCTTC. It specifies CASSSGGQLNEQFF. V and J are TRBV12-3 or TRBV12-4 and TRBJ2-1; tentative D call: TRBD2 (7 bases). The CDR3 has 14 residues. V was cut by 4 bases and J by 7 bases, with 14 bases left in between.

This clonotype was seen more than once but under ten times. The chain carries TRBV20-1 and TRBJ2-7, with D maybe TRBD1 (6 bases). The CDR3 covers 15 residues. Germline CDR1 is DFQATT and CDR2 is SNEGSKA (reference sequence). Deletions cut 0 bases from V and 2 bases from J, with 14 bases between. CDR3 sequence (DNA): TGCAGTGCTAGAGATGGACAGAGCACCACCTACGAGCAGTACTTC. Its translation: CSARDGQSTTYEQYF.

V gene TRBV15 combines with J gene TRBJ1-1; D might be TRBD1 (5 bases). CDR1 and CDR2 from the germline V gene are LNHNV and YYDKDF (reference sequence). This CDR3 is built from 16 residues. The V and J ends lost 0 bases and 1 base respectively, with 12 bases between them. The CDR3 nucleotides read TGTGCCACCAGCAGAGATCGGGGGTCGGCGAACACTGAAGCTTTCTTT. Protein: CATSRDRGSANTEAFF.

The V call is TRBV7-9, the J call TRBJ2-5; 8 bases line up with TRBD1. This CDR3 region has 16 residues. Germline CDR1 SEHNR, CDR2 FQNEAQ (reference sequence). V dropped 1 base and J dropped 2; count of bases not matched to a gene: 6. CDR3 sequence: CASSLGGQGIQETQYF. CDR3 bases: TGTGCCAGCAGCTTAGGAGGACAGGGAATACAAGAGACCCAGTACTTC. The full variable domain, completed using reference TRBV7-9 and TRBJ2-5, is DTGVSQNPRHKITKRGQNVTFRCDPISEHNRLYWYRQTLGQGPEFLTYFQNEAQLEKSRLLSDRFSAERPKGSFSTLEIQRTEQGDSAMYLCASSLGGQGIQETQYFGPGTRLLVL.

The CDR3 reads CAWGNRVNQPQHF. DNA for the CDR3: TGTGCCTGGGGTAACAGGGTCAATCAGCCCCAGCATTTT. The chain carries TRBV30 and TRBJ1-5; perhaps TRBD1 as D (6 bases). Germline loops: CDR1 GTSNPN, CDR2 SVGIG (reference sequence). This CDR3 spans 13 amino acids. Trimming removed 5 bases from V and 3 bases from J, with 11 bases in between.

V and J are TRBV6-2 or TRBV6-3 and TRBJ1-4; D uncertain. Germline CDR1 is MNHEY and CDR2 is SVGEGT. The CDR3 spans 15 residues. Trimming stripped 0 bases from V and 8 bases from J, with 13 bases between. CDR3 in DNA: TGTGCCAGCAGTTACTCTGGGATCCACAGAGAAAAACTGTTTTTT. This translates into CASSYSGIHREKLFF.